This T cell receptor beta chain was obtained from a study of monozygotic twins with inflammatory bowel disease. TCRdb reprocessed the 5' RACE reads, with one entry per CDR3 protein and no DNA. The sample has roughly 100,000 distinct CDR3 sequences, and its top ten clones hold roughly 1.9%. CDR3 size: 14 residues. Germline CDR1 reads SGHTA; CDR2 reads FQGTGA. The sample was blood. The sequence came from a human donor with ulcerative colitis or Crohn's disease, or a healthy co-twin of an affected twin (not recorded which). This rearrangement joins TRBV7-3 to TRBJ2-2; no DNA is available, so the TRBD1 call from TCRdb remains unchecked. The CDR3 sequence is CASSLTKGVGELFF.